This T cell receptor beta chain was recovered during a study of cytomegalovirus exposure and HLA in healthy donors. General study results and limits: Looking again later, the authors saw that most CMV-associated TCR beta chains seemed HLA-restricted.

In the PCR, 60 Vbeta and 13 Jbeta primers were used. As processed by the authors: Unique TCR beta chains numbered approximately 80 million in a later analysis, with around 11 million shared. Assay used: immunoSEQ multiplex PCR; TCRdb lists only in-frame clones, some missing. For V, J and clone size, that table is used; D and trimming come from the DNA. The top ten hold roughly an eighth of the sample, which has more than 110,000 clones, 73% seen once. As for the donors, each was a healthy bone marrow donor. Trimming removed 0 bases at V and 5 bases at J, with 9 bases between. This CDR3 region has 14 residues. Germline V CDR1 and CDR2: SGHDT, YYEEEE. As concerns this clone: Its target is not known.

The clonotype originates from a human donor in good health. Sequenced material: PBMCs. The chain uses TRBV5-6 and TRBJ1-5; D is undetermined. CDR3: CASSLVGSYQPQHF. The CDR3 bases are TGTGCCAGCAGCTTGGTGGGGAGCTATCAGCCCCAGCATTTT.